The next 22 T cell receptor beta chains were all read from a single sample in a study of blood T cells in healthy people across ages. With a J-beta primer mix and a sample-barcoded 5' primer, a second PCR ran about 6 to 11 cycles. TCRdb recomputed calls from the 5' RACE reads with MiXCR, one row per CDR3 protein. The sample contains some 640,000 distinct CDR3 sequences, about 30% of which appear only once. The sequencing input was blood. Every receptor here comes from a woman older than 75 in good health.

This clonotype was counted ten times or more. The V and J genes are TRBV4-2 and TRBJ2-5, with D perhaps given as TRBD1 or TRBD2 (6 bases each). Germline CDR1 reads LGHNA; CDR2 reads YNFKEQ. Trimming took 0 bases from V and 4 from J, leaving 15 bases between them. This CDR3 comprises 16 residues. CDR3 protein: CASSQDLRGAGETQYF. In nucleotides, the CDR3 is TGTGCCAGCAGCCAAGATTTAAGGGGGGCGGGAGAGACCCAGTACTTC.

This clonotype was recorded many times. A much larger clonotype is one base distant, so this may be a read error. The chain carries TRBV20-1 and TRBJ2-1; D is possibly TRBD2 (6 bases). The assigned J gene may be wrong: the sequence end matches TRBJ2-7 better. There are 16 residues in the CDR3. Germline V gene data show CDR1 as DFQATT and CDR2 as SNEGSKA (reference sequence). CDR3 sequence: CSARDPTGGVYNEQYF. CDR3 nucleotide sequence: TGCAGTGCTAGAGACCCAACAGGCGGGGTCTACAATGAGCAGTACTTC.

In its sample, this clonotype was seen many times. The CDR3 DNA reads TGTGCCTGGACCGAAACGGGCTTTTATGGCTACACCTTC. Its protein is CAWTETGFYGYTF. V usage is TRBV30 and J usage is TRBJ1-2; D not resolved. CDR3 length: 13 amino acids. Deletions cut 4 bases from V and 5 bases from J, with 14 bases between. Germline V gene lookup returns CDR1 GTSNPN and CDR2 SVGIG (reference sequence).

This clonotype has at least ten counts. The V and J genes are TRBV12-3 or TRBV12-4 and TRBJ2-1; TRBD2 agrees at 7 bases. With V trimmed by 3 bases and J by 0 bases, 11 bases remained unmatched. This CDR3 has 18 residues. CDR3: CASSFRGTTQSSYNEQFF. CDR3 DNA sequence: TGTGCCAGCAGTTTCCGAGGGACTACCCAAAGCTCCTACAATGAGCAGTTCTTC.

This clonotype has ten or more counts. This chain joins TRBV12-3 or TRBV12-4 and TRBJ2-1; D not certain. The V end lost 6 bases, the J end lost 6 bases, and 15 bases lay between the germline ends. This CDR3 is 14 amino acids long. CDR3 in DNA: TGTGCCAGCAGCCTTTCTCTAGTTGTCAATGAGCAGTTCTTC. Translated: CASSLSLVVNEQFF.

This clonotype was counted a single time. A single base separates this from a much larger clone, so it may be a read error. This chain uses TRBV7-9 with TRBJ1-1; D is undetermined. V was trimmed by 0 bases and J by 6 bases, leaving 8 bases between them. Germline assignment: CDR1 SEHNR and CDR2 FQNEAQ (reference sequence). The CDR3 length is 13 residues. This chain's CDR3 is CASSLARRAEAFF. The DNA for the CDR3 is TGTGCCAGCAGCTTAGCCCGTCGAGCTGAAGCTTTCTTT.

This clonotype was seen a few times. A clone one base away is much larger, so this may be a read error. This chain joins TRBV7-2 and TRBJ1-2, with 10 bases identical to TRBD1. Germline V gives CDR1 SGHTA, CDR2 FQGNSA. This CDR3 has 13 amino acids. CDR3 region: CAGSPDRGQGYTF. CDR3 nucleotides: TGTGCCGGCAGCCCAGACAGGGGGCAGGGCTACACCTTC.

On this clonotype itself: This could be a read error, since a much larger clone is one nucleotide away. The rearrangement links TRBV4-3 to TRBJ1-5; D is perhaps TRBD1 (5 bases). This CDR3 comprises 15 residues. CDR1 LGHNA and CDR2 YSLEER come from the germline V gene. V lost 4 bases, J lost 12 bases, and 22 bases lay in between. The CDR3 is CASSRDGQGYSYQHF. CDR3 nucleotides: TGCGCCAGCAGCCGAGATGGCCAGGGTTACAGCTACCAGCATTTT.

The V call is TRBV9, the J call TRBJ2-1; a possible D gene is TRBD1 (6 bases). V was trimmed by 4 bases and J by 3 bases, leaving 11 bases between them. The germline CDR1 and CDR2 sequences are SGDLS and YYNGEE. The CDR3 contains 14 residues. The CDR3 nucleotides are TGTGCCAGCAGCCCCGAGGGACACTACAATGAGCAGTTCTTC. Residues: CASSPEGHYNEQFF.

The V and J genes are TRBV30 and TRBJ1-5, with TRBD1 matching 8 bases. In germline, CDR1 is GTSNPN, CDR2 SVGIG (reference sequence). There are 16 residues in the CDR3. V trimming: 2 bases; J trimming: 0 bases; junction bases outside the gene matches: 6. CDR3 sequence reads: CAWSSGTGYSNQPQHF. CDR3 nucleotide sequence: TGTGCCTGGAGTTCCGGGACAGGTTATAGCAATCAGCCCCAGCATTTT.

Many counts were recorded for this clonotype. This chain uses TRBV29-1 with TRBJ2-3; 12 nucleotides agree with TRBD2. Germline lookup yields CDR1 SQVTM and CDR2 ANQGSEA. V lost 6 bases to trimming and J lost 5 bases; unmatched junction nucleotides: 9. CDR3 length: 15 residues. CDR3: CSVRTSGTYKDTQYF. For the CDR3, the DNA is TGCAGCGTCCGGACTAGCGGGACTTATAAAGATACGCAGTATTTT.

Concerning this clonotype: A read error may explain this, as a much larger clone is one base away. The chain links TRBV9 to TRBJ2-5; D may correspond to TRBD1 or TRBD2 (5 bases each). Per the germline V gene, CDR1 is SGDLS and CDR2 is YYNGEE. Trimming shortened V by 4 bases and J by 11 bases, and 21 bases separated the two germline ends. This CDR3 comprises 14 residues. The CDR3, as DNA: TGTGCCAGCAGCCCGGCCGGGACCCTGAATGAGCAGTACTTC. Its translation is CASSPAGTLNEQYF.

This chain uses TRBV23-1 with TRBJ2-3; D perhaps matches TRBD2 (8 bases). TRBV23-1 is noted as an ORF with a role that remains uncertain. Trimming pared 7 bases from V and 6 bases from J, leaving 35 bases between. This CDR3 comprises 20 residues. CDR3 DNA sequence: TGCGCCAGCACCCCAGGGGGGGGTGCCGGATGGATTAGCGGGGAGGATACGCAGTATTTT. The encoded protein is CASTPGGGAGWISGEDTQYF.

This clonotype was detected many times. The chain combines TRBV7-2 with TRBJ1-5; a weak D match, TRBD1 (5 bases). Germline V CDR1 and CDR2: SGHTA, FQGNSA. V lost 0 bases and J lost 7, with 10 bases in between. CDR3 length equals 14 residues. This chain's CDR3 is CASSLARDGQPQHF. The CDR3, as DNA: TGTGCCAGCAGCTTAGCCAGGGATGGCCAGCCCCAGCATTTT.

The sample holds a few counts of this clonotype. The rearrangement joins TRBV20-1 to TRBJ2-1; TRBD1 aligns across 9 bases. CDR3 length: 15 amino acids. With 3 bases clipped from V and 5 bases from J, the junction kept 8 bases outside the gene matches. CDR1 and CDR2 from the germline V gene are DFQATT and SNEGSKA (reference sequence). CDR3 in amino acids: CSASSGTGTDNEQFF. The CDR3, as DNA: TGCAGTGCTAGTTCCGGGACAGGGACCGACAATGAGCAGTTCTTC.

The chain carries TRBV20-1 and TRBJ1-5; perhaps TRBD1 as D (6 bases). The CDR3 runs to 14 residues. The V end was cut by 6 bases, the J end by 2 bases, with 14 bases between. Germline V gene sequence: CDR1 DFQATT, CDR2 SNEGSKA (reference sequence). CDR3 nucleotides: TGCAGTGCAACTACAGGGCGTGGCAATCAGCCCCAGCATTTT. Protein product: CSATTGRGNQPQHF.

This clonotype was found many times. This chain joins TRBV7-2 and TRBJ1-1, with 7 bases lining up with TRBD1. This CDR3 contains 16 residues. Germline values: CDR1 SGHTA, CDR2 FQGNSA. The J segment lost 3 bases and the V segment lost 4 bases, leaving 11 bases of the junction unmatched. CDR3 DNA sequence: TGTGCCAGCAGCTACCCGACAGGGACAGCGTACACTGAAGCTTTCTTT. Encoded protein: CASSYPTGTAYTEAFF. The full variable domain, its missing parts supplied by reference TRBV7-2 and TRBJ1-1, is GAGVSQSPSNKVTEKGKDVELRCDPISGHTALYWYRQSLGQGLEFLIYFQGNSAPDKSGLPSDRFSAERTGGSVSTLTIQRTQQEDSAVYLCASSYPTGTAYTEAFFGQGTRLTVV.

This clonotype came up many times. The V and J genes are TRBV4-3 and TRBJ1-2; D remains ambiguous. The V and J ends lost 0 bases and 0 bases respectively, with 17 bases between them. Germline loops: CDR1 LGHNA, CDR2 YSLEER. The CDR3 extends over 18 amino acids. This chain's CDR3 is CASSQDTPGLLANYGYTF. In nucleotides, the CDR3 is TGCGCCAGCAGCCAAGACACCCCCGGACTGTTAGCTAACTATGGCTACACCTTC.

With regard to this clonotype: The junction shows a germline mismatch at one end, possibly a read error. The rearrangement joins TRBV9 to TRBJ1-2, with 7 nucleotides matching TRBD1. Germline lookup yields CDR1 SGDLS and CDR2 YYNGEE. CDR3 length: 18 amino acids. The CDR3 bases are TGTGCCAGCAGCGTAGGATCTCGGGACAGAACGTTTGGAGGAGGCTACATCTTC. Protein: CASSVGSRDRTFGGGYIF.

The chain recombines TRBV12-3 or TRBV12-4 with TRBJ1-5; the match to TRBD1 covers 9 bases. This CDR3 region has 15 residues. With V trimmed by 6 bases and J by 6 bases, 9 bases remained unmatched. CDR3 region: CASSGDREGGQPQHF. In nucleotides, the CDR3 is TGTGCCAGCAGCGGGGACAGGGAGGGGGGTCAGCCCCAGCATTTT.

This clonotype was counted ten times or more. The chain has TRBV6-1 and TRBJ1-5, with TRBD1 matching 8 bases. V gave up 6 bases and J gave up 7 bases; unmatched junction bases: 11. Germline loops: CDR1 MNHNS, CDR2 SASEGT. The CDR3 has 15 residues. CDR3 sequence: CASSGVTGAGQPQHF. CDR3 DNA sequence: TGTGCCAGCAGCGGTGTGACAGGGGCAGGCCAGCCCCAGCATTTT.

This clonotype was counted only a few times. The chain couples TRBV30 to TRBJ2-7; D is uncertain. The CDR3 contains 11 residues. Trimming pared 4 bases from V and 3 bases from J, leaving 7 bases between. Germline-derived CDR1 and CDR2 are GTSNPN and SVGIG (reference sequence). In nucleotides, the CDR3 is TGTGCCTGGAAAGGTTACTACGAGCAGTACTTC. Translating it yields CAWKGYYEQYF.